This record looks at one TCR beta chain sequence and its context. The data derive from a study of control samples from healthy donors and cancer patients. The CDR3 is made up of 13 amino acids. Germline V gene lookup returns CDR1 MNHEY and CDR2 SVGAGI. V was pared by 8 bases and J by 6 bases, with 11 bases between. Sequencing used immunoSEQ multiplex PCR; TCRdb keeps in-frame clones, though not all of them. Among about 120,000 clones listed, 88% were seen once. The TCR sequence derives from a man aged 35 to 55 in good health. Material for sequencing was blood. The chain is built from TRBV6-5 and TRBJ1-6; D may be TRBD1 (6 bases). CDR3 DNA sequence: TGTGCCAGCTTACAGGGAGCTAATTCACCCCTCCACTTT. This sequence encodes CASLQGANSPLHF.